What follows are 13 T cell receptor beta chains derived from one specimen sequenced in a study of PD-1 blockade in classical Hodgkin lymphoma. Time point reported: newly diagnosed, previously untreated cHL patient sample. By magnetic negative selection, CD4+ T cells were purified from thawed PBMCs. TCRdb keeps only in-frame clones here, not all; method: immunoSEQ multiplex PCR. The top ten hold 1% to 1.5% of the sample, which has under 35,000 clones, about 85% seen once. The sequenced material came from CD4+ T cells from blood. The receptors stem from a human donor with classical Hodgkin lymphoma.

This clone has only one observation. The CDR3: CAWTPSQTQYF. DNA for the CDR3: TGTGCCTGGACCCCGTCCCAGACCCAGTACTTC. V gene TRBV30 combines with J gene TRBJ2-5, with D uncertain. Germline V lookup: CDR1 GTSNPN, CDR2 SVGIG (reference sequence). The CDR3 sequence is 11 residues long. V lost 4 bases and J 6 bases, leaving 9 bases between the germline ends.

This chain joins TRBV4-2 and TRBJ2-2; tentatively, D is TRBD2 (6 bases). The CDR3 loop spans 15 amino acids. Germline CDR1 is LGHNA and CDR2 is YNFKEQ. V lost 1 base, J lost 5 bases, and 11 bases lay in between. CDR3 sequence reads: CASSQVSGLTGELFF. CDR3 DNA sequence: TGTGCCAGCAGCCAAGTAAGCGGGCTTACCGGGGAGCTGTTTTTT.

The chain employs TRBV15 and TRBJ1-5; no reliable D call. Trimming took off 0 bases at V and 3 bases at J, with 9 bases between the two ends. This CDR3 is built from 15 residues. Germline V gene sequence: CDR1 LNHNV, CDR2 YYDKDF (reference sequence). CDR3: CATSRDPGNNQPQHF. Written as DNA, the CDR3 is TGTGCCACCAGCAGAGATCCCGGGAACAATCAGCCCCAGCATTTT.

This rearrangement joins TRBV2 to TRBJ2-7; 10 bases fit TRBD1. The CDR3 loop spans 15 amino acids. Unmatched junction bases numbered 10, after V lost 6 bases and J lost 5 bases. CDR1 and CDR2 (germline): SNHLY, FYNNEI. The CDR3 coding sequence is TGTGCCAGCAGACGCCCGGGACAGGGGATCCACGAGCAGTACTTC. It is translated as CASRRPGQGIHEQYF.

The chain has TRBV11-1 and TRBJ2-3; perhaps TRBD2 as D (5 bases). This CDR3 comprises 16 residues. In germline, CDR1 is SGHAT, CDR2 FQDESV (reference sequence). Between the trimmed V and J ends, which lost 2 bases and 2 bases, there was a span of 14 bases. The CDR3 loop reads CASSLNPDRDTDTQYF. CDR3 in DNA: TGTGCCAGCAGCTTAAATCCAGACCGGGACACAGATACGCAGTATTTT.

V gene TRBV27 combines with J gene TRBJ1-5; 10 bases line up with TRBD1. V shed 5 bases, J shed 0 bases, and the junction held 4 bases outside the gene matches. This CDR3 comprises 16 residues. From germline, CDR1 is MNHEY and CDR2 SMNVEV (reference sequence). The CDR3 sequence: CASSLGTGDSNQPQHF. CDR3 nucleotide sequence: TGTGCCAGCAGTCTCGGGACAGGGGATAGCAATCAGCCCCAGCATTTT.

This chain joins TRBV29-1 and TRBJ1-2; D may be TRBD1 (5 bases). Germline-derived CDR1 and CDR2 are SQVTM and ANQGSEA. V was trimmed by 4 bases and J by 8 bases, leaving 20 bases between them. This CDR3 region has 14 residues. CDR3 protein: CSVGGRGHANGYTF. In DNA form, the CDR3 reads TGCAGCGTTGGGGGCAGAGGCCACGCTAACGGCTACACCTTC. The variable domain in full, completed from reference TRBV29-1 and TRBJ1-2, reads SAVISQKPSRDICQRGTSLTIQCQVDSQVTMMFWYRQQPGQSLTLIATANQGSEATYESGFVIDKFPISRPNLTFSTLTVSNMSPEDSSIYLCSVGGRGHANGYTFGSGTRLTVV.

This rearrangement joins TRBV11-2 to TRBJ2-1; D call uncertain. CDR1 and CDR2 from the germline V gene are SGHAT and FQNNGV. This CDR3 has 15 residues. V was shortened by 1 base and J by 8 bases, with 15 bases between the two germline ends. The CDR3 nucleotides read TGTGCCAGCAGCTTAGTTGGCTACCCTATGGATGAGCAGTTCTTC. It yields the protein CASSLVGYPMDEQFF.

The genes are TRBV4-1 and TRBJ2-2, with D perhaps TRBD2 (5 bases). The ends were cut back, 0 bases at V and 7 bases at J, with 15 bases in the middle. This CDR3 contains 16 residues. The germline V gene encodes CDR1 MGHRA and CDR2 YSYEKL. CDR3 protein: CASSQEVGLAGGELFF. The CDR3 region has the DNA TGCGCCAGCAGCCAAGAAGTAGGGCTAGCAGGCGGGGAGCTGTTTTTT.

The gene calls are TRBV5-1 and TRBJ2-3, with TRBD2 matching over 10 bases. This CDR3 spans 16 amino acids. After removal of 4 bases from V and 0 bases from J, the junction contained 5 bases not matched to a gene. CDR1 and CDR2 (germline): SGHRS, YFSETQ. Here the CDR3 reads CASSTQTSGSTDTQYF. The DNA of the CDR3 is TGCGCCAGCAGCACGCAGACTAGCGGGAGCACAGATACGCAGTATTTT.

This sequence joins TRBV25-1 and TRBJ2-2; tentative D call: TRBD2 (5 bases). The CDR3 covers 12 residues. V dropped 10 bases and J dropped 4 bases, with 10 bases sitting between them. Germline V lookup: CDR1 MGHDK, CDR2 SYGVNS. CDR3 protein: CATGKGTGELFF. DNA of the CDR3: TGTGCCACGGGAAAGGGCACCGGGGAGCTGTTTTTT.

The rearrangement links TRBV18 to TRBJ2-6; D gene ambiguous. The V gene lost 6 bases and the J gene lost 2 bases, with 11 bases spanning the gap. The germline V gene has CDR1 KGHSH and CDR2 LQKENI. The CDR3 has 15 amino acids. CDR3 residues: CASSPNSPGANVLTF. The CDR3 DNA sequence: TGTGCCAGCTCTCCGAACTCCCCTGGGGCCAACGTCCTGACTTTC. The complete variable domain, with remaining parts taken from reference TRBV18 and TRBJ2-6, reads NAGVMQNPRHLVRRRGQEARLRCSPMKGHSHVYWYRQLPEEGLKFMVYLQKENIIDESGMPKERFSAEFPKEGPSILRIQQVVRGDSAAYFCASSPNSPGANVLTFGAGSRLTVL.

The chain employs TRBV7-8 and TRBJ2-7, with D uncertain. Germline loops: CDR1 SGHVS, CDR2 FQNEAQ. Trimming shortened V by 3 bases and J by 2 bases, and 11 bases separated the two germline ends. The CDR3 runs to 14 residues. CDR3 coding DNA: TGTGCCAGCAGCTTCGACGGTCCCCCCTACGAGCAGTACTTC. Protein: CASSFDGPPYEQYF.